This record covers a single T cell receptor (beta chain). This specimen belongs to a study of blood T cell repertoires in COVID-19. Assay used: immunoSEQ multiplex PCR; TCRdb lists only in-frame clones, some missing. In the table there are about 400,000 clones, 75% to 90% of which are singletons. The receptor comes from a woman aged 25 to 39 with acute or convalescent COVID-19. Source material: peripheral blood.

The CDR3, as DNA: TGTGCCAGCAGTTCTAGCGGGGTAAGCACAGATACGCAGTATTTT. Protein: CASSSSGVSTDTQYF. This rearrangement joins TRBV28 to TRBJ2-3; 9 positions agree with TRBD2. CDR1 and CDR2 (germline): MDHEN, SYDVKM. The CDR3 covers 15 residues. J was trimmed by 0 bases and V by 4 bases; bases with no gene match: 2.